Below, 17 T cell receptor beta chains from the same sample are listed, as sequenced in a study of OX40 agonist ivuxolimab in advanced cancers. TCRdb's copy holds only in-frame clones and misses some; the assay was immunoSEQ multiplex PCR. The data hold 67,000 or so clones, with approximately 90% observed a single time. Here the sequenced sample was CD4+ or CD8+ T cells sorted from blood, taken in a trial of the OX40 agonist ivuxolimab. All receptors come from an adult with an advanced solid tumor such as melanoma, head and neck, liver or kidney cancer.

The chain carries TRBV11-2 and TRBJ1-1; TRBD1 matches 9 bases. Germline CDR1 is SGHAT and CDR2 is FQNNGV. Trimming cost V 5 bases and J 3 bases; bases outside gene matches: 7. This CDR3 has 15 amino acids. CDR3 in DNA: TGTGCCAGCAGCAAAAGCCGGGACAGGGACACTGAAGCTTTCTTT. Protein: CASSKSRDRDTEAFF.

The chain has TRBV18 and TRBJ2-7; D ambiguous. There are 12 residues in the CDR3. Germline CDR1 reads KGHSH; CDR2 reads LQKENI. With 2 bases removed from V and 0 bases from J, the gap between germline ends came to 2 bases. The CDR3 protein is CASSPGSYEQYF. The CDR3 DNA reads TGTGCCAGCTCACCAGGCTCCTACGAGCAGTACTTC.

This clone appeared once. V usage is TRBV30 and J usage is TRBJ2-1; TRBD2 aligns across 13 bases. This CDR3 has 15 amino acids. Germline V gene data show CDR1 as GTSNPN and CDR2 as SVGIG (reference sequence). The V gene end was trimmed by 2 bases and the J gene end by 10 bases; junction bases not matched to a gene: 8. Here the CDR3 reads CAWSPGTSGIEEQFF. In DNA, the CDR3 is TGTGCCTGGAGTCCCGGGACTAGCGGGATTGAGGAGCAGTTCTTC.

CDR3 loop: CATTIQRNTEAFF. Here the CDR3 DNA reads TGTGCCACGACAATTCAACGAAACACTGAAGCTTTCTTT. The chain combines TRBV10-3 with TRBJ1-1; D ambiguous. Germline CDR1 reads ENHRY; CDR2 reads SYGVKD. The CDR3 is made up of 13 amino acids. V lost 10 bases and J lost 2, with 14 bases in between.

The gene calls are TRBV18 and TRBJ2-5, with 7 bases that match TRBD1. This CDR3 is built from 16 residues. The germline V gene has CDR1 KGHSH and CDR2 LQKENI. The trim removed 0 bases at V and 9 bases at J, leaving 13 bases unmatched. CDR3 protein: CASSPPSGTVLLAQYF. CDR3 sequence (DNA): TGTGCCAGCTCACCACCGTCCGGGACAGTTCTCTTGGCCCAGTACTTC.

V and J are TRBV9 and TRBJ1-2; a possible D gene is TRBD1 (5 bases). Germline CDR1 is SGDLS and CDR2 is YYNGEE. V shed 0 bases and J shed 8 bases, with 8 bases lying between them. This CDR3 is 12 amino acids long. The CDR3 loop reads CASSVGGDGYTF. Here the CDR3 DNA reads TGTGCCAGCAGCGTAGGGGGGGACGGCTACACCTTC.

The chain recombines TRBV7-9 with TRBJ2-2, with D perhaps being TRBD1 or TRBD2 (5 bases each). The germline V gene encodes CDR1 SEHNR and CDR2 FQNEAQ (reference sequence). CDR3 length equals 13 residues. The V end was cut by 5 bases, the J end by 5 bases, with 9 bases between. DNA for the CDR3: TGTGCCAGCAGCCCCGAGGGGACCGGGGAGCTGTTTTTT. Translated, it gives CASSPEGTGELFF.

This chain uses TRBV7-9 with TRBJ1-1, with 9 bases matching TRBD1. The junction had 3 bases not matched to a gene; V was cut back by 4 bases and J by 6 bases. Germline V lookup: CDR1 SEHNR, CDR2 FQNEAQ (reference sequence). The CDR3 spans 13 residues. CDR3 in amino acids: CASSWDRVAEAFF. In DNA form, the CDR3 reads TGTGCCAGCAGCTGGGACAGGGTCGCTGAAGCTTTCTTT. The variable domain in full, completed from reference TRBV7-9 and TRBJ1-1, reads DTGVSQNPRHKITKRGQNVTFRCDPISEHNRLYWYRQTLGQGPEFLTYFQNEAQLEKSRLLSDRFSAERPKGSFSTLEIQRTEQGDSAMYLCASSWDRVAEAFFGQGTRLTVV.

The CDR3 DNA reads as TGTGCCAGCAGTTACGACAGGGACCACGAGCAGTACTTC. Translating it yields CASSYDRDHEQYF. The chain carries TRBV6-5 and TRBJ2-7; 7 bases are shared with TRBD1. The CDR3 totals 13 residues. Trimming took 2 bases from V and 5 from J; bases not matched to a gene: 3. Germline V gives CDR1 MNHEY, CDR2 SVGAGI.

This clone has a handful of counts. V gene TRBV10-3 combines with J gene TRBJ2-1; 12 bases line up with TRBD2. V trimming: 3 bases; J trimming: 9 bases; junction bases outside the gene matches: 3. From germline, CDR1 is ENHRY and CDR2 SYGVKD. This CDR3 has 14 amino acids. The CDR3 reads CAISDRTSGIEQFF. The CDR3 DNA follows: TGTGCCATCAGTGATCGGACTAGCGGGATTGAGCAGTTCTTC.

The chain couples TRBV9 to TRBJ1-2; D remains ambiguous. V was shortened by 3 bases and J by 4 bases, with 10 bases between the two germline ends. Germline assignment: CDR1 SGDLS and CDR2 YYNGEE. The CDR3 length is 13 residues. CDR3 sequence reads: CASSGAGVYGYTF. The CDR3 DNA is TGTGCCAGCAGCGGGGCGGGTGTCTATGGCTACACCTTC.

This clone was seen more than once but under ten times. V and J are TRBV19 and TRBJ1-1, with a tentative D call TRBD1 (6 bases). Germline V CDR1 and CDR2: LNHDA, SQIVND (reference sequence). The CDR3 consists of 13 residues. Trimming removed 4 bases at V and 3 bases at J, with 9 bases between. The DNA of the CDR3 is TGTGCCAGTAGTAGACAGGTGTACACTGAAGCTTTCTTT. Encoded protein: CASSRQVYTEAFF. The full variable domain, in which reference TRBV19 and TRBJ1-1 provide the parts outside the CDR3, is DGGITQSPKYLFRKEGQNVTLSCEQNLNHDAMYWYRQDPGQGLRLIYYSQIVNDFQKGDIAEGYSVSREKKESFPLTVTSAQKNPTAFYLCASSRQVYTEAFFGQGTRLTVV.

This chain uses TRBV27 with TRBJ2-1; maybe TRBD2 (5 bases). V was shortened by 8 bases and J by 7 bases, with 12 bases between the two germline ends. Germline-derived CDR1 and CDR2 are MNHEY and SMNVEV (reference sequence). The length of the CDR3 is 12 residues. The DNA for the CDR3 is TGTGCCAGCCTCCCTAGCAGGAATGAGCAGTTCTTC. Protein sequence: CASLPSRNEQFF.

The chain uses TRBV5-1 and TRBJ2-2; 7 bases line up with TRBD2. The CDR3 runs to 15 residues. V shed 3 bases, J shed 4 bases, and the junction held 6 bases outside the gene matches. Germline V lookup: CDR1 SGHRS, CDR2 YFSETQ. CDR3 protein: CASSSSGIGTGELFF. DNA for the CDR3: TGCGCCAGCAGCTCCAGCGGGATAGGCACCGGGGAGCTGTTTTTT.

The CDR3 DNA reads TGTGCCAGCAACCGACAGGGACAGGGGTTCGGCGGCTACACCTTC. Translating it yields CASNRQGQGFGGYTF. The genes are TRBV28 and TRBJ1-2, with 10 bases identical to TRBD1. This CDR3 contains 15 residues. V was pared by 7 bases and J by 8 bases, with 13 bases of the junction left unmatched. CDR1 is MDHEN and CDR2 is SYDVKM in the germline V gene.

The chain employs TRBV9 and TRBJ1-5, with TRBD1 identical over 8 bases. V lost 3 bases, J lost 5 bases, and 4 bases stayed unmatched. Looked up from germline, CDR1 is SGDLS and CDR2 is YYNGEE. The CDR3 runs 14 residues. The CDR3, as DNA: TGTGCCAGCAGCGCCCAGGGGGCAGATCAGCCCCAGCATTTT. Translating gives CASSAQGADQPQHF.

This clone was seen a few times. This rearrangement joins TRBV7-2 to TRBJ2-2; D gene ambiguous. The germline gives CDR1 SGHTA, CDR2 FQGNSA. CDR3 size: 15 residues. Between the trimmed V and J ends, which lost 3 bases and 4 bases, there was a span of 12 bases. CDR3 loop: CASSFYDGSTGELFF. Here the CDR3 DNA reads TGTGCCAGCAGCTTCTATGACGGCTCCACCGGGGAGCTGTTTTTT.